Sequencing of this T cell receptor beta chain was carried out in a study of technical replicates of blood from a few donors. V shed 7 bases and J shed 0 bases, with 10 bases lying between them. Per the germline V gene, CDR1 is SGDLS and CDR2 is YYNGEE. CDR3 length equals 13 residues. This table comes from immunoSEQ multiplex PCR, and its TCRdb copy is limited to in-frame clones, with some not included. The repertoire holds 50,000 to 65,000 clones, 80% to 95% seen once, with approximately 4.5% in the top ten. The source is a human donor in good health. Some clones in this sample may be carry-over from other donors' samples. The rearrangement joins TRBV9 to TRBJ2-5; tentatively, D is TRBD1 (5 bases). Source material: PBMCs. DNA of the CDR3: TGTGCCAGCGGGAAGGGGTACCAAGAGACCCAGTACTTC. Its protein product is CASGKGYQETQYF. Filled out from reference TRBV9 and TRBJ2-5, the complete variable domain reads DSGVTQTPKHLITATGQRVTLRCSPRSGDLSVYWYQQSLDQGLQFLIQYYNGEERAKGNILERFSAQQFPDLHSELNLSSLELGDSALYFCASGKGYQETQYFGPGTRLLVL.